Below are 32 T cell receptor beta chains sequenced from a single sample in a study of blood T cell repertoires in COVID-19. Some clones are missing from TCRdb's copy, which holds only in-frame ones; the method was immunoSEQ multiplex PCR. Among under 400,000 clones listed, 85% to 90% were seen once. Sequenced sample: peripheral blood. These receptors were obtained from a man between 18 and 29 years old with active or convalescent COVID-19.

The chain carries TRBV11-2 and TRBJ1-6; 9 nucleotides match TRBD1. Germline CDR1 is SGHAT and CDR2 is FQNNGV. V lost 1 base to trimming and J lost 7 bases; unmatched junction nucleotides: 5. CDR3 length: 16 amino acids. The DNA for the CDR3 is TGTGCCAGCAGCTTAGTAGGACAGGGGATCAATTCACCCCTCCACTTT. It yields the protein CASSLVGQGINSPLHF. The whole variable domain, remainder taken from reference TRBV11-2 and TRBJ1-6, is EAGVAQSPRYKIIEKRQSVAFWCNPISGHATLYWYQQILGQGPKLLIQFQNNGVVDDSQLPKDRFSAERLKGVDSTLKIQPAKLEDSAVYLCASSLVGQGINSPLHFGNGTRLTVT.

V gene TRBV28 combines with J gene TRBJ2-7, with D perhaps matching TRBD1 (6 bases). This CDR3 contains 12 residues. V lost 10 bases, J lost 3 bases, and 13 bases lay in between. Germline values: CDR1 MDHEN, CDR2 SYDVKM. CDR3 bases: TGTGCCACAACGGACAGTAACTACGAGCAGTACTTC. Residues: CATTDSNYEQYF.

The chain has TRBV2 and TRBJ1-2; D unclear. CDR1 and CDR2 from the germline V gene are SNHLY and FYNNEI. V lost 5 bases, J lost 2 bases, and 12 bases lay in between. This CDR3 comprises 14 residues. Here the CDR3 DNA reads TGTGCCAGCAGTCCCCGACCGGGAAACTATGGCTACACCTTC. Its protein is CASSPRPGNYGYTF.

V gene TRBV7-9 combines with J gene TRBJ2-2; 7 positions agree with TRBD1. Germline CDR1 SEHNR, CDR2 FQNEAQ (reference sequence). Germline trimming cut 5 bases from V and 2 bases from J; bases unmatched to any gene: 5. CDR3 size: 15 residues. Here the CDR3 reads CASSPGTVNTGELFF. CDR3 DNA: TGTGCCAGCAGCCCCGGGACAGTTAACACCGGGGAGCTGTTTTTT.

In DNA, the CDR3 is TGTGCCAGCAGTCGTTCCCGGGACAGACCCGGGCTGTTTTTT. It codes for CASSRSRDRPGLFF. V gene TRBV7-2 combines with J gene TRBJ2-2, with 7 bases aligning to TRBD1. Trimming cost V 6 bases and J 13 bases; bases outside gene matches: 14. The CDR3 is made up of 14 amino acids. CDR1 is SGHTA and CDR2 is FQGNSA in the germline V gene.

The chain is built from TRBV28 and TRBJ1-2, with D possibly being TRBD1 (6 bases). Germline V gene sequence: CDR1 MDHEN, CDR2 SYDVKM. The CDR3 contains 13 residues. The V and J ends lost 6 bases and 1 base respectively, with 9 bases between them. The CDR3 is CASRPDSNYGYTF. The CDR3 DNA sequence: TGTGCCAGCAGACCGGACAGTAACTATGGCTACACCTTC.

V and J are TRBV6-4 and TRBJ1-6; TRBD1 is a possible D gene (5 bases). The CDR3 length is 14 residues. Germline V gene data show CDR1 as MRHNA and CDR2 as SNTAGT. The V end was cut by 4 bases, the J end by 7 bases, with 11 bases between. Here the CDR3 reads CASSAGNGNSPLHF. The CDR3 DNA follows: TGTGCCAGCAGTGCAGGGAACGGCAATTCACCCCTCCACTTT.

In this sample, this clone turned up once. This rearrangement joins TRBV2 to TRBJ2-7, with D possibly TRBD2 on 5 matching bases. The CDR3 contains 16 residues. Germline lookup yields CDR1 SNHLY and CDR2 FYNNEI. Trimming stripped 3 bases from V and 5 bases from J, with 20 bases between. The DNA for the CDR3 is TGTGCCAGCAGTGAGCAAGTCGGACTGGGTTCTAACGAGCAGTACTTC. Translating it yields CASSEQVGLGSNEQYF.

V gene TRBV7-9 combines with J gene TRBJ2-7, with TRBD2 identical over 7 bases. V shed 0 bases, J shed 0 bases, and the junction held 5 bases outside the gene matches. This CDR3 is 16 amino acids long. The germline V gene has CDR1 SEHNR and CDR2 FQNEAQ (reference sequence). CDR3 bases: TGTGCCAGCAGCTTAGCTCTGCGGGGGAGCTCCTACGAGCAGTACTTC. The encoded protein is CASSLALRGSSYEQYF.

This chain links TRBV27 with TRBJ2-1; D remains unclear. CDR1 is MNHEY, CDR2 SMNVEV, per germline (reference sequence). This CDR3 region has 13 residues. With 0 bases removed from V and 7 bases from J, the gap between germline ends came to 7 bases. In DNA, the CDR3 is TGTGCCAGCAGTTTATCGGCGGAAAATGAGCAGTTCTTC. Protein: CASSLSAENEQFF.

DNA of the CDR3: TGTGCCAGCAGTCCCACAGGGTTCACTGAAGCTTTCTTT. Protein sequence: CASSPTGFTEAFF. The rearrangement joins TRBV27 to TRBJ1-1, with a possible D match to TRBD1 (6 bases). The V gene's germline CDR1 is MNHEY and CDR2 SMNVEV (reference sequence). The CDR3 spans 13 residues. V dropped 5 bases and J dropped 4 bases, with 11 bases sitting between them.

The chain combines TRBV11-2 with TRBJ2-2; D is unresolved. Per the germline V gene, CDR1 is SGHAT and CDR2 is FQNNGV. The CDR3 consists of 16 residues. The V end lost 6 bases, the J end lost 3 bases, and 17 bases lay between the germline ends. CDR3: CASSPRRVKDTGELFF. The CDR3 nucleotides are TGTGCCAGCAGTCCGAGAAGAGTTAAAGACACCGGGGAGCTGTTTTTT.

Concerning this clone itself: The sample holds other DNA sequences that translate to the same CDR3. In nucleotides, the CDR3 is TGCGCCAGCAGCTTGGGGCTAGCGGGGGCCGGGGAGCTGTTTTTT. This encodes CASSLGLAGAGELFF. This sequence joins TRBV5-1 and TRBJ2-2; 10 bases match TRBD2. The V and J ends lost 0 bases and 6 bases, in that order; junction bases with no gene match: 2. The CDR3 length is 15 residues. Per the germline V gene, CDR1 is SGHRS and CDR2 is YFSETQ.

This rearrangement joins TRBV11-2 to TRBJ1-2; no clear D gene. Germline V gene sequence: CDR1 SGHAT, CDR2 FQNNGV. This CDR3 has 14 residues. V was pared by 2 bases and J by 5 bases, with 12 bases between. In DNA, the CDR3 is TGTGCCAGCAGCTTATCTCGGCAGGAATATGGCTACACCTTC. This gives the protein CASSLSRQEYGYTF.

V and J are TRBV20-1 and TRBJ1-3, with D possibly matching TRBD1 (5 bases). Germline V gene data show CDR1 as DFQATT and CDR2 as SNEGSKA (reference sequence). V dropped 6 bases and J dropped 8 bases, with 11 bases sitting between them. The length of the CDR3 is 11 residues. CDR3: CSAPWGDTIYF. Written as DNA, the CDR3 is TGCAGTGCCCCATGGGGCGACACCATATATTTT.

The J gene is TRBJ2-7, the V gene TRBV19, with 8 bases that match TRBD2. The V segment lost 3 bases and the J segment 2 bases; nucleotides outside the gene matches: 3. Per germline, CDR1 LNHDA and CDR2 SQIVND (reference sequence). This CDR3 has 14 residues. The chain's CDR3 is CASSIGGGPYEQYF. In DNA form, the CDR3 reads TGTGCCAGTAGTATCGGGGGGGGGCCCTACGAGCAGTACTTC. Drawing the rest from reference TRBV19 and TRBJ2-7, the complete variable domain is DGGITQSPKYLFRKEGQNVTLSCEQNLNHDAMYWYRQDPGQGLRLIYYSQIVNDFQKGDIAEGYSVSREKKESFPLTVTSAQKNPTAFYLCASSIGGGPYEQYFGPGTRLTVT.

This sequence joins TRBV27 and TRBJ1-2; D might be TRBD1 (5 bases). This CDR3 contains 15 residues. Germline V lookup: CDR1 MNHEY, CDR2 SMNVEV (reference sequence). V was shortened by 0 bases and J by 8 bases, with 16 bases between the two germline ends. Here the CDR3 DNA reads TGTGCCAGCAGTTTATCGGCCCATCAGGGATCGGGCTACACCTTC. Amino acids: CASSLSAHQGSGYTF.

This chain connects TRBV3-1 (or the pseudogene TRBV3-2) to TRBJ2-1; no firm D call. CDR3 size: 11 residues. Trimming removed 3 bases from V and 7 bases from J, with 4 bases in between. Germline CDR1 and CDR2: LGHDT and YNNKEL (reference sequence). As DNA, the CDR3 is TGTGCCAGCAGCCACTTAAATGAGCAGTTCTTC. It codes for CASSHLNEQFF.

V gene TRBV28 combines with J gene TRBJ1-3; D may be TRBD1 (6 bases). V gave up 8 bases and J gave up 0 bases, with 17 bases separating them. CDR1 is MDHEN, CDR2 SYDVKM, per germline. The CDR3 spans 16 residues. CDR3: CASRTAGPNSGNTIYF. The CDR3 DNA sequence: TGTGCCAGCCGGACAGCGGGACCGAACTCTGGAAACACCATATATTTT.

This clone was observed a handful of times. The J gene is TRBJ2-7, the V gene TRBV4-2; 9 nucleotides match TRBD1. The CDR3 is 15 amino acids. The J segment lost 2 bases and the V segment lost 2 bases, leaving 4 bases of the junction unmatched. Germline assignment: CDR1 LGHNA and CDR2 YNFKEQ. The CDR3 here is CASSQTGTGTYEQYF. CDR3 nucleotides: TGTGCCAGCAGCCAAACCGGGACAGGGACCTACGAGCAGTACTTC.

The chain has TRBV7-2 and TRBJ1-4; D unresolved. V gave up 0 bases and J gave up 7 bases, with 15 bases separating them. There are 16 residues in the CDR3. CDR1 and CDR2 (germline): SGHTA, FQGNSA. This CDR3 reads CASSLALPPRSEKLFF. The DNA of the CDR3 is TGTGCCAGCAGCTTAGCGCTACCTCCCCGTAGTGAAAAACTGTTTTTT.

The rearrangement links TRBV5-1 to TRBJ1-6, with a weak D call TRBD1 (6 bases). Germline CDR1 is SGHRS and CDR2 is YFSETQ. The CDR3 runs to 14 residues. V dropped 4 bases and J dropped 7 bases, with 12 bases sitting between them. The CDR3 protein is CASSTGTGNSPLHF. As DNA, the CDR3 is TGCGCCAGCAGCACAGGGACGGGAAATTCACCCCTCCACTTT.

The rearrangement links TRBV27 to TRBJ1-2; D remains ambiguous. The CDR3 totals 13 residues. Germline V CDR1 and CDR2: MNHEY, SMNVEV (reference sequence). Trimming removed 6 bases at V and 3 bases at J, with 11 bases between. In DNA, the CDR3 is TGTGCCAGCAGGTCCCGGGAGGACTATGGCTACACCTTC. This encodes CASRSREDYGYTF.

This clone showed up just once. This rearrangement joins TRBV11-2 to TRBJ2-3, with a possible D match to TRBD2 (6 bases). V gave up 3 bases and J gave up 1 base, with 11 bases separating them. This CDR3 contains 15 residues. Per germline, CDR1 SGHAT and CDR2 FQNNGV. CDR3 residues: CASSLTGTRTDTQYF. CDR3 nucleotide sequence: TGTGCCAGCAGCTTGACCGGGACTCGCACAGATACGCAGTATTTT.

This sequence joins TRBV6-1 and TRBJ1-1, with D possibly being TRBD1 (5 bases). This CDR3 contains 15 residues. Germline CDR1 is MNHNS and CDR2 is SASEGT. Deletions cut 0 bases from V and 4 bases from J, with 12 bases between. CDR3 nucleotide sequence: TGTGCCAGCAGTGAAGCGGGGGGTCGGAGCACTGAAGCTTTCTTT. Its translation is CASSEAGGRSTEAFF.

The CDR3 sequence: CASSPQMGTGVYEQYF. CDR3 DNA: TGTGCCAGCAGCCCCCAAATGGGGACAGGGGTTTACGAGCAGTACTTC. The V and J genes are TRBV7-9 and TRBJ2-7; the match to TRBD1 covers 10 bases. V was clipped by 5 bases and J by 4 bases; unmatched bases: 11. CDR3 size: 16 residues. Germline CDR1 and CDR2: SEHNR and FQNEAQ (reference sequence).

This CDR3 reads CASSVGGTESSYNSPLHF. The CDR3, as DNA: TGTGCCAGCAGCGTAGGAGGGACAGAGAGCTCCTATAATTCACCCCTCCACTTT. V and J are TRBV9 and TRBJ1-6, with 7 nucleotides matching TRBD1. J lost 0 bases, V lost 0 bases, and 6 bases had no gene match. The CDR3 extends over 18 amino acids. CDR1 SGDLS and CDR2 YYNGEE come from the germline V gene.

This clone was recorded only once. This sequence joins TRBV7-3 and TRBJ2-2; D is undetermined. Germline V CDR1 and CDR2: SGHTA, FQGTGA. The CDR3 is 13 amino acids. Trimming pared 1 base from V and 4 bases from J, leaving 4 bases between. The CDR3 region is CASSLSATGELFF. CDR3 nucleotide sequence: TGTGCCAGCAGCTTAAGCGCCACCGGGGAGCTGTTTTTT.

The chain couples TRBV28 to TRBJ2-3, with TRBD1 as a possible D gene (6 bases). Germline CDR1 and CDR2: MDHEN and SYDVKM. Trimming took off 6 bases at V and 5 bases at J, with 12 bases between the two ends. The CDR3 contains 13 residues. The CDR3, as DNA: TGTGCCAGCAGACAGGGTGGTGGAGATACGCAGTATTTT. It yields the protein CASRQGGGDTQYF.

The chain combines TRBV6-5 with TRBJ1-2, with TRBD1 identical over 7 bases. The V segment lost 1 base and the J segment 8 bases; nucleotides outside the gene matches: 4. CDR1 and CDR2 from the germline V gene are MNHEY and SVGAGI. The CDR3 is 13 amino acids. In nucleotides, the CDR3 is TGTGCCAGCAGTTACTTCGACAGGGACGGCTACACCTTC. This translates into CASSYFDRDGYTF.

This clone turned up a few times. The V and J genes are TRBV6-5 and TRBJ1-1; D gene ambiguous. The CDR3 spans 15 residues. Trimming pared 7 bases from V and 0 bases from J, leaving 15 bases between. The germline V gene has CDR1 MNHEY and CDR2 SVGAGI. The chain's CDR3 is CASKDTPRMNTEAFF. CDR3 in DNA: TGTGCCAGCAAGGATACTCCCAGGATGAACACTGAAGCTTTCTTT.

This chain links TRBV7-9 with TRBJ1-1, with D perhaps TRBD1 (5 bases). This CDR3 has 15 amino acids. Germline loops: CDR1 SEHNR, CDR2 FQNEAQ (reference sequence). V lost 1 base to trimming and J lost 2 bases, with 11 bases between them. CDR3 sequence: CASSLVQTANTEAFF. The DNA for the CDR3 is TGTGCCAGCAGCTTAGTACAGACAGCTAACACTGAAGCTTTCTTT.